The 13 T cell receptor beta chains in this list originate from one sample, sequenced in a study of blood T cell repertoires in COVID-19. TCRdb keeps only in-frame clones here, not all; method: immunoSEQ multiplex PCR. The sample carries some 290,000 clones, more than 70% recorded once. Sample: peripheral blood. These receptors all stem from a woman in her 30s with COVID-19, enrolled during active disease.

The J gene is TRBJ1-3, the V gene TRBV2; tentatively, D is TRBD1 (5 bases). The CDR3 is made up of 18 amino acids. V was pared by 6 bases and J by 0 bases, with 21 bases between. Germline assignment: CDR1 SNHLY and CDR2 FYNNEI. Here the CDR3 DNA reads TGTGCCAGCAGCGAATGGGGGGTGGCGGAGAGCTCTGGAAACACCATATATTTT. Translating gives CASSEWGVAESSGNTIYF.

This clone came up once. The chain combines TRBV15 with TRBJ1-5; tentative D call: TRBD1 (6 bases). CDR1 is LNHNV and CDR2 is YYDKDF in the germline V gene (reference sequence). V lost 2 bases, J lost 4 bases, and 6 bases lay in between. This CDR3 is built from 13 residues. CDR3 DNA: TGTGCCACCAGCAGACAGGGGAATCAGCCCCAGCATTTT. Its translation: CATSRQGNQPQHF.

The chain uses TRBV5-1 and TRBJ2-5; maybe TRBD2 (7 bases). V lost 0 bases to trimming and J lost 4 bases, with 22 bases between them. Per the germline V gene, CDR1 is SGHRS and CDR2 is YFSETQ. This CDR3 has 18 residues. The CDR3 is CASSLGFLGGARGETQYF. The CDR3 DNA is TGCGCCAGCAGCTTGGGATTTTTAGGGGGGGCGAGGGGAGAGACCCAGTACTTC.

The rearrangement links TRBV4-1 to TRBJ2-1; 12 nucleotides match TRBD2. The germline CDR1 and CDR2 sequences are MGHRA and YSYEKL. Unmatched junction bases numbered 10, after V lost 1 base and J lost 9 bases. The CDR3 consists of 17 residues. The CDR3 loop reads CASSQVIASGRASEQFF. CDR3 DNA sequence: TGCGCCAGCAGCCAAGTCATAGCTAGCGGGAGGGCCTCTGAGCAGTTCTTC.

DNA for the CDR3: TGTGCCAGCAGGGCCGGGGGTCCGAACACTGAAGCTTTCTTT. It encodes CASRAGGPNTEAFF. This chain uses TRBV4-2 with TRBJ1-1; D might be TRBD1 (5 bases). The CDR3 is made up of 14 amino acids. The V and J ends lost 6 bases and 1 base respectively, with 12 bases between them. Per the germline V gene, CDR1 is LGHNA and CDR2 is YNFKEQ.

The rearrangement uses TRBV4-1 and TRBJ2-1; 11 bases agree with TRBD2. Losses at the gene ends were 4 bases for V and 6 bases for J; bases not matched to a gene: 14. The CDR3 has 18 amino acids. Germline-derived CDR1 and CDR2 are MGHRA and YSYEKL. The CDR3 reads CASSRIEISGRALNEQFF. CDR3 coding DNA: TGCGCCAGCAGCCGTATCGAAATTAGCGGGAGGGCCCTCAATGAGCAGTTCTTC.

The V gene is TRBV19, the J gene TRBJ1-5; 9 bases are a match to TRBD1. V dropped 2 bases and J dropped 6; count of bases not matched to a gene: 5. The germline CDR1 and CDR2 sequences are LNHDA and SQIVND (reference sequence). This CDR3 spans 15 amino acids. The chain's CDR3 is CASSIQTGGVQPQHF. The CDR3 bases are TGTGCCAGTAGTATACAAACAGGGGGCGTTCAGCCCCAGCATTTT. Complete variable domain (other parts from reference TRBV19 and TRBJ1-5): DGGITQSPKYLFRKEGQNVTLSCEQNLNHDAMYWYRQDPGQGLRLIYYSQIVNDFQKGDIAEGYSVSREKKESFPLTVTSAQKNPTAFYLCASSIQTGGVQPQHFGDGTRLSIL.

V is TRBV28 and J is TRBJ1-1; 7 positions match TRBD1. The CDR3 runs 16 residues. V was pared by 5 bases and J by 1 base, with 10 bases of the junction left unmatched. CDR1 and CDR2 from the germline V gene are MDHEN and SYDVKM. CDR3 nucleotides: TGTGCCAGCAGTCCTCCGGACAGGAGGTGGAACACTGAAGCTTTCTTT. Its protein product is CASSPPDRRWNTEAFF. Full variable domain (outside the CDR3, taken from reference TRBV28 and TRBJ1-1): DVKVTQSSRYLVKRTGEKVFLECVQDMDHENMFWYRQDPGLGLRLIYFSYDVKMKEKGDIPEGYSVSREKKERFSLILESASTNQTSMYLCASSPPDRRWNTEAFFGQGTRLTVV.

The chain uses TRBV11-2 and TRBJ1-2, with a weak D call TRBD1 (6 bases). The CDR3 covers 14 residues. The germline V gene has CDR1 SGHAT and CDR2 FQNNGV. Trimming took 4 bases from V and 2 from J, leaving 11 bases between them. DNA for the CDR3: TGTGCCAGCAGCTCAGGACAGCTAAACTATGGCTACACCTTC. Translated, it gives CASSSGQLNYGYTF.

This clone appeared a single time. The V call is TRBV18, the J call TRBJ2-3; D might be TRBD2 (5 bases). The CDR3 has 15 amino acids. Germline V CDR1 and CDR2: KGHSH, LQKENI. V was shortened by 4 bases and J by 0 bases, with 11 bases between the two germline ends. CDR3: CASSLVEGSTDTQYF. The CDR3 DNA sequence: TGTGCCAGCTCACTCGTAGAGGGAAGCACAGATACGCAGTATTTT.

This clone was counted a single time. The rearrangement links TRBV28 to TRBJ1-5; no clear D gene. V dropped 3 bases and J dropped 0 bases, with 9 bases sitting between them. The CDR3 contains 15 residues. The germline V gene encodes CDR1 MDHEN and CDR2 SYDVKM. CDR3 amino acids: CASSLVGDSNQPQHF. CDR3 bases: TGTGCCAGCAGTTTGGTCGGGGATAGCAATCAGCCCCAGCATTTT.

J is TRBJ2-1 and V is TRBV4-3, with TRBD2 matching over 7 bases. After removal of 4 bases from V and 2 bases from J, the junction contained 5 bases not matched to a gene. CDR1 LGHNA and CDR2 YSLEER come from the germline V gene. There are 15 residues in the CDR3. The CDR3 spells CASSLQAGTYNEQFF. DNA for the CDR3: TGCGCCAGCAGCCTTCAAGCGGGGACCTACAATGAGCAGTTCTTC.

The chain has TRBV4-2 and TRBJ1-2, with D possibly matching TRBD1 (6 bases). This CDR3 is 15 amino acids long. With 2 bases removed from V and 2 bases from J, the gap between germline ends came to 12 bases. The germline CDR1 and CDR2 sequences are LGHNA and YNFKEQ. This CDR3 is CASSQTDRTNYGYTF. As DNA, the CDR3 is TGTGCCAGCAGCCAAACTGACAGGACCAACTATGGCTACACCTTC.